These T cell receptor beta chains were read from a single sample in a study of cytomegalovirus exposure and HLA in healthy donors. Profiling relied on immunoSEQ multiplex PCR, and the TCRdb table lists in-frame clones only, not all of them. This repertoire shows around 210,000 clones, roughly 78% found once; its top ten account for under 0.6%. Sequencing input: PBMCs. The receptors here all came from a boy younger than 18 in good health and CMV-seronegative. Both conserved end residues are part of each CDR3. A D gene is named only where the DNA matches it firmly. Clone size appears in some rows only: once, few, many, or a class for an expanded clone.

j_call,d_call,cdr3_length,clone_size,v_call,cdr3_nt,cdr3_aa
TRBJ2-5,TRBD1,15,.,TRBV5-1,TGCGCCAGCAGCCCAACGACAGGGGGTATGAAGACCCAGTACTTC,CASSPTTGGMKTQYF
TRBJ1-2,.,16,.,TRBV5-6,TGTGCCAGCAGCTTGGGATACGGGGTCACTAACTATGGCTACACCTTC,CASSLGYGVTNYGYTF
TRBJ1-2,.,12,few,TRBV2,TGTGCCAGACCCACGGTACTCTATGGCTACACCTTC,CARPTVLYGYTF
TRBJ2-7,.,11,.,TRBV10-2,TGCGCCAGCGGGGACTTTGGGGAGCAGTACTTC,CASGDFGEQYF
TRBJ2-7,TRBD2,15,once,TRBV30,TGTGCCTGGGCTAGCGGGAAATTGTGGGGATACGAGCAGTACTTC,CAWASGKLWGYEQYF
TRBJ2-2,TRBD2,15,.,TRBV19,TGTGCCAGTAGTCCGGCTAGCGGTGTGGCCGGGGAGCTGTTTTTT,CASSPASGVAGELFF
TRBJ1-2,.,16,.,TRBV10-3,TGTGCCATCAGAGACCGGGACACAAAATCCTACTATGGCTACACCTTC,CAIRDRDTKSYYGYTF
TRBJ2-7,TRBD1,14,.,TRBV15,TGTGCCACCAGCAAAGGACAGGTGCTTTACGAGCAGTACTTC,CATSKGQVLYEQYF
TRBJ2-7,TRBD2,12,.,TRBV2,TGTGCCAGCAGTTGGGGGGGGTCCGAGCAGTACTTC,CASSWGGSEQYF
TRBJ1-6,.,16,.,TRBV5-1,TGCGCCAGCAGCCAATTCCAACAGGGTTCCCGTTCACCCCTCCACTTT,CASSQFQQGSRSPLHF
TRBJ1-2,.,12,once,TRBV6-4,TGTGCCCCTAGGAATACAGGGAATGGCTACACCTTC,CAPRNTGNGYTF
TRBJ2-3,.,14,.,TRBV6-5,TGTGCCAGCAGTCCCCAAAGGGGGACAGATACGCAGTATTTT,CASSPQRGTDTQYF
TRBJ1-2,TRBD1,15,.,TRBV2,TGTGCCAGCAGTGAAGCCTGGACAGGGGGCATTGGCTACACCTTC,CASSEAWTGGIGYTF
TRBJ2-3,.,13,once,TRBV7-3,TGTGCCAGCAGCCCATATGCCCTCGGTACGCAGTATTTT,CASSPYALGTQYF
TRBJ1-1,.,13,.,TRBV10-3,TGTGCCAATAGGCCGGGGGAGAGCTCTGAAGCTTTCTTT,CANRPGESSEAFF
TRBJ1-5,.,13,.,TRBV5-1,TGCGCCAGCAGCTGGGACACAAATCAGCCCCAGCATTTT,CASSWDTNQPQHF
TRBJ2-3,TRBD2,15,.,TRBV6-5,TGTGCCAGCAGTTACCACTTGACTAGCGCAGATACGCAGTATTTT,CASSYHLTSADTQYF
TRBJ1-4,.,16,.,TRBV19,TGTGCCAGTAGTATGGGGGAGGGGACAACTAATGAAAAACTGTTTTTT,CASSMGEGTTNEKLFF
TRBJ2-7,.,14,.,TRBV29-1,TGCAGCGTTGCCCAGTCTCCAGGAAGCTACGAGCAGTACTTC,CSVAQSPGSYEQYF
TRBJ2-7,TRBD2,14,.,TRBV5-1,TGCGCCAGCAGCTGGACTAGCGGGACTTACGAGCAGTACTTC,CASSWTSGTYEQYF
TRBJ2-3,.,13,.,TRBV2,TGTGCCACCCCGGGTCGGGGGACAGATACGCAGTATTTT,CATPGRGTDTQYF
TRBJ2-3,TRBD2,15,.,TRBV11-2,TGTGCCAGCAGCCCGTCAGCGGGATCGACAGATACGCAGTATTTT,CASSPSAGSTDTQYF
TRBJ1-6,TRBD1,15,.,TRBV5-1,TGCGCCAGCAGGGGGCAGGGGGCCAATTGTTCACCCCTCCACTTT,CASRGQGANCSPLHF
TRBJ2-5,.,11,.,TRBV11-3,TGTGCCAGCCAGTACCAAGAGACCCAGTACTTC,CASQYQETQYF
TRBJ2-1,.,15,.,TRBV27,TGTGCCAGCAGTATGTACAGGGAATTTTACAATGAGCAGTTCTTC,CASSMYREFYNEQFF
TRBJ1-2,TRBD1,12,once,TRBV27,TGTGCCAGCAAAACAGGGGTTGAAGGCTACACCTTC,CASKTGVEGYTF
TRBJ2-5,.,18,.,TRBV30,TGTGCCTGGAAGGTTTCCTCCTTCAGGGCATTGTACCAAGAGACCCAGTACTTC,CAWKVSSFRALYQETQYF
TRBJ1-2,TRBD1,17,.,TRBV5-6,TGTGCCAGCAGCTATGGGACAGGGCAATTAGTAGACTATGGCTACACCTTC,CASSYGTGQLVDYGYTF
TRBJ2-1,TRBD2,15,.,TRBV11-3,TGTGCCAGCAGCCGAAGGGGCGGGGGGGCCGATGAGCAGTTCTTC,CASSRRGGGADEQFF
TRBJ2-7,TRBD1,16,.,TRBV5-4,TGTGCCAGCAGCCCGAGACCCGGACAGGGTAGCGACGAGCAGTACTTC,CASSPRPGQGSDEQYF
TRBJ2-7,TRBD2,19,.,TRBV18,TGTGCCAGCTCACCAAGGGGGTCCCCGACTAGCGGAACTCGCTACGAGCAGTACTTC,CASSPRGSPTSGTRYEQYF
TRBJ1-4,.,15,.,TRBV4-1,TGCGCCAGCAGCCAAGATCCAGGTTTGGGTGAAAAACTGTTTTTT,CASSQDPGLGEKLFF
TRBJ2-7,TRBD1,15,.,TRBV7-9,TGTGCCAGCAGCTTGGGACAGGGGGTGGTCTACGAGCAGTACTTC,CASSLGQGVVYEQYF